This TCR beta chain emerged from a study of T cell responses to AZD1222 COVID-19 vaccine. Regarding the study as a whole: Seropositivity was recorded at baseline in only a handful of AZD1222 recipients.

The CDR3 has 12 residues. Germline CDR1 is MNHEY and CDR2 is SVGEGT. V was trimmed by 6 bases and J by 1 base, leaving 5 bases between them. As regards this clone: Antigen unknown.

Profiled with immunoSEQ multiplex PCR; TCRdb holds only in-frame clones, not every one. The sample carries 95,000 to 150,000 clones, 85% to 90% recorded once. This chain joins TRBV6-2 or TRBV6-3 and TRBJ2-3; TRBD2 might be the D (5 bases). The origin of this receptor is an adult in good health. The sample here was peripheral blood, taken on day 0 of MenACWY control vaccination. CDR3 sequence: CASSGGTDTQYF. The CDR3 region has the DNA TGTGCCAGCAGCGGGGGCACAGATACGCAGTATTTT.